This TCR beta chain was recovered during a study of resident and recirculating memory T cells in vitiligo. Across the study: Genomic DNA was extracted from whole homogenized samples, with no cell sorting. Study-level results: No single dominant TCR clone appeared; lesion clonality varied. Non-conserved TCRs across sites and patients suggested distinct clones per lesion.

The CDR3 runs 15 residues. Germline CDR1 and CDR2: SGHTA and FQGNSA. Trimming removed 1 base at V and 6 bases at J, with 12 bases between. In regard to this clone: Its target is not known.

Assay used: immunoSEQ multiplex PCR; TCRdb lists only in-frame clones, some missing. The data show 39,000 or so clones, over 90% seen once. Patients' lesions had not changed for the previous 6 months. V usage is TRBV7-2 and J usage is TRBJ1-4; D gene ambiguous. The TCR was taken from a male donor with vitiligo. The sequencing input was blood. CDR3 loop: CASSLVSRPDEKLFF. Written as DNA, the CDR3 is TGTGCCAGCAGCTTAGTCTCTAGGCCGGATGAAAAACTGTTTTTT.